This T cell receptor (beta chain) was found in a study of T cells after yellow fever vaccination. Study-wide findings and caveats: Subsequent booster samples again held most clones from primary vaccination (96% CD4, 85% to 90% CD8). The secondary response was weaker, and its peak arrived faster, on day 5 versus 15. Sorted repertoires could include abundant contaminating clonotypes from bulk cells.

Of note for this clonotype: What it recognizes is unknown.

This CDR3 spans 13 amino acids. Germline V gives CDR1 SSHAT, CDR2 FNYEAQ (reference sequence). Deletions cut 0 bases from V and 8 bases from J, with 8 bases between. A single record per CDR3 protein comes from TCRdb applying MiXCR to the 5' RACE reads. This repertoire shows 250,000 to 400,000 distinct CDR3 sequences, roughly 3.9% found once; its top ten account for 20% to 25%. This clonotype was sampled from a man aged 18-30 years who received the YFV17D yellow fever vaccine. The V call is TRBV7-7, the J call TRBJ2-1; D not certain. Specimen: PBMCs, collected 5 days after the yellow fever booster vaccination. The DNA of the CDR3 is TGTGCCAGCAGCTTAGCGACCGGTGATGAGCAGTTCTTC. This gives the protein CASSLATGDEQFF.